The sample holds many counts of the clone carrying this TCR beta chain. Its antigen is undetermined. One entry per CDR3 protein, called by TCRdb with MiXCR from the 5' RACE reads. The repertoire holds 200,000 to 250,000 distinct CDR3 sequences, 7.5% seen once, with just under 2% in the top ten. Trimming at V came to 4 bases and at J to 4 bases, leaving 8 bases not matched to a gene. The length of the CDR3 is 15 residues. CDR1 is SEHNR, CDR2 FQNEAQ, per germline (reference sequence). The data derive from a study of identical twins. The study, taken as a whole, reports: Alpha sequences out of frame and shared by twins had excess low generation probability.

Every sampled donor was Caucasian and healthy. This sample was also put to use in a study of yellow fever vaccine responses in identical twins.

The sample was memory (CD45RO+) T cells sorted from blood. The sequence derives from a woman aged 18-29 years in good health. The chain combines TRBV7-9 with TRBJ2-7; 9 bases are shared with TRBD2. The CDR3 region has the DNA TGTGCCAGCAGCTCGGATAGCGGGAGTACTTACGAGCAGTACTTC. This sequence encodes CASSSDSGSTYEQYF.